The clone carrying this T cell receptor beta chain was detected a few times. Its antigen is not identified. Germline V gene data show CDR1 as SGHAT and CDR2 as FQDESV (reference sequence). CDR3 length equals 14 residues. V was shortened by 5 bases and J by 3 bases, with 11 bases between the two germline ends. These data originate in a study of T cell repertoires in cytomegalovirus infection. MiXCR, applied by TCRdb to the reads, yields one record per CDR3 protein. The sample lists about 770,000 distinct CDR3 sequences, roughly 29% seen once, with 13% in the top ten. The material was cultured CD8+ T cells from PBMCs, obtained from culture after CMV antigen stimulation. The chain couples TRBV11-1 to TRBJ1-5; D call uncertain. The sequence derives from a human donor in good health (CMV status not recorded). Some clones in this sample may be carry-over from other donors' samples. In DNA form, the CDR3 reads TGTGCCAGCAGCCCGGACGGTACCAATCAGCCCCAGCATTTT. Translated, it gives CASSPDGTNQPQHF.